The clone carrying this T cell receptor (beta chain) was seen only a few times. Its antigen is still unknown. The length of the CDR3 is 17 residues. V dropped 4 bases and J dropped 1 base, with 20 bases sitting between them. CDR1 SGHNT and CDR2 YYREEE come from the germline V gene (reference sequence). The PCR was carried out with 60 Vbeta primers and 13 Jbeta primers. The assay was immunoSEQ multiplex PCR, and TCRdb's table has in-frame clones only and misses some. The repertoire holds about 57,000 clones, roughly four fifths seen once, with about 4.3% in the top ten. The data are from a study of cytomegalovirus exposure and HLA in healthy donors. Study-wide results and caveats: Analysis was carried out at a later point, and it linked a missense DCLRE1C variant to TCR beta V- and J-gene trimming.

The rearrangement links TRBV5-4 to TRBJ1-2; D not resolved. The clonotype originates from a man aged 30 to 39 in good health and CMV-seronegative. The source material was PBMCs. The CDR3: CASSQEQESSNNYGYTF. As DNA, the CDR3 is TGTGCCAGCAGCCAAGAGCAGGAATCAAGTAATAACTATGGCTACACCTTC.